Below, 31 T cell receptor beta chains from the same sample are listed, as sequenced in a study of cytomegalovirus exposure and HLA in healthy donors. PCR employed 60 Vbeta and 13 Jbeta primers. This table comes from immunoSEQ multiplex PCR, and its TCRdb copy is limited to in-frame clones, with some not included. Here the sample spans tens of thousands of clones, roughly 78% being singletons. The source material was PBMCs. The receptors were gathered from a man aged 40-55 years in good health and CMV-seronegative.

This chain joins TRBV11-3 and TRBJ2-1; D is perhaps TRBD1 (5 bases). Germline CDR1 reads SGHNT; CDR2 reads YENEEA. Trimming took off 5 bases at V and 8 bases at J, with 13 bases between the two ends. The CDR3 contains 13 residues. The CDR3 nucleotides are TGTGCCAGCAGCCTGCAGGGTAGGGATGAGCAGTTCTTC. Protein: CASSLQGRDEQFF. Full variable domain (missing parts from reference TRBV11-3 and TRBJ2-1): EAGVVQSPRYKIIEKKQPVAFWCNPISGHNTLYWYLQNLGQGPELLIRYENEEAVDDSQLPKDRFSAERLKGVDSTLKIQPAELGDSAVYLCASSLQGRDEQFFGPGTRLTVL.

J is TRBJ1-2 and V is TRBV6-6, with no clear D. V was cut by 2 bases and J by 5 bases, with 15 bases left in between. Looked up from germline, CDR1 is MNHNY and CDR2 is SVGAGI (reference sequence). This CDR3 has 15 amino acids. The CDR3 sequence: CASSYRGGVKYGYTF. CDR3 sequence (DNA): TGTGCCAGCAGTTACCGCGGAGGAGTAAAGTATGGCTACACCTTC.

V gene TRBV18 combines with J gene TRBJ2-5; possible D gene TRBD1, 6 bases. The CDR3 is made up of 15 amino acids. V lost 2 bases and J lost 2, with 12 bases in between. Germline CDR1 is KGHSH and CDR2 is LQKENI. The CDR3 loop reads CASSPIRTAQETQYF. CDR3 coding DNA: TGTGCCAGCTCACCAATTAGGACAGCTCAAGAGACCCAGTACTTC.

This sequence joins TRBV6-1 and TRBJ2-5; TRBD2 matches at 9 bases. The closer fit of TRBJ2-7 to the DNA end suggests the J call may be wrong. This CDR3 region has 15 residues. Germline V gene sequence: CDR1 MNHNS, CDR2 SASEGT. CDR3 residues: CASSEGLADTYEQYF. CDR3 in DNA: TGTGCCAGCAGTGAAGGACTAGCGGATACCTACGAGCAGTACTTC.

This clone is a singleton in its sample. The DNA of the CDR3 is TGTGCCAGCAGAAGAGCGGGAGGGCCGGGTGAGCAGTACTTC. Protein product: CASRRAGGPGEQYF. The chain combines TRBV27 with TRBJ2-7, with 10 bases lining up with TRBD2. This CDR3 contains 14 residues. The V and J ends lost 6 bases and 7 bases, in that order; junction bases with no gene match: 9. CDR1 and CDR2 (germline): MNHEY, SMNVEV (reference sequence).

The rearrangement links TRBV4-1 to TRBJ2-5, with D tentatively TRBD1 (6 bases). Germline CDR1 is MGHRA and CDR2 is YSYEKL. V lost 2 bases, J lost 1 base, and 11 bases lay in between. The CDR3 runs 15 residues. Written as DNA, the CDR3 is TGCGCCAGCAGCCAATTGCAGGGGTTCCAAGAGACCCAGTACTTC. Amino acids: CASSQLQGFQETQYF.

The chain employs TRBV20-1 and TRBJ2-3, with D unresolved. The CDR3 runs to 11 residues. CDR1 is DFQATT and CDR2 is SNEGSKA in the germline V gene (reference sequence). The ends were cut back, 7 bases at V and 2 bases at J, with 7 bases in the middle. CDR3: CSGLNTDTQYF. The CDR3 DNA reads TGCAGTGGCCTAAACACAGATACGCAGTATTTT.

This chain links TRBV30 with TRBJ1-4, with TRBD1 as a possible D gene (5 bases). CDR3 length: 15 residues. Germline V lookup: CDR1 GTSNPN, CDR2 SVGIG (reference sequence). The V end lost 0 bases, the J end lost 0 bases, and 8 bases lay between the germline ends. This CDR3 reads CAWSVGVPTNEKLFF. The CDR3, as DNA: TGTGCCTGGAGTGTAGGGGTGCCAACTAATGAAAAACTGTTTTTT.

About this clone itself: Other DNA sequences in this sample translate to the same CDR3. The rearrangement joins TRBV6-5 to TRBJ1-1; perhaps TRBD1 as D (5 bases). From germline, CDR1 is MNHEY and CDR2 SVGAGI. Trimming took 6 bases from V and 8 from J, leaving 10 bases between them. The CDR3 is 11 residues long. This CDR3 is CASSQGAEAFF. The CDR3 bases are TGTGCCAGCAGCCAGGGTGCCGAAGCTTTCTTT.

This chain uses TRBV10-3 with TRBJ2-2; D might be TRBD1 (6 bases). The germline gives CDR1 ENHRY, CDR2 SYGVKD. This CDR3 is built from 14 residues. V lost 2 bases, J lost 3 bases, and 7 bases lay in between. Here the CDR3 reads CAISEAGDTGELFF. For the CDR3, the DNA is TGTGCCATCAGTGAGGCAGGGGACACCGGGGAGCTGTTTTTT.

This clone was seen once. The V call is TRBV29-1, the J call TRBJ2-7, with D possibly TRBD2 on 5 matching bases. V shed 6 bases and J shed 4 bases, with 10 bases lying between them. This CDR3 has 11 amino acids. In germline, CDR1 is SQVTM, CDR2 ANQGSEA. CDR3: CSVFGGYEQYF. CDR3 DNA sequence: TGCAGCGTGTTCGGCGGGTACGAGCAGTACTTC.

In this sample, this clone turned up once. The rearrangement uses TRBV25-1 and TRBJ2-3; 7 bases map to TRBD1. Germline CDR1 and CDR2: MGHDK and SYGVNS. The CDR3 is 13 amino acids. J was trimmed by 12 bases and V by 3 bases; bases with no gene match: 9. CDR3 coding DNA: TGTGCCAGCAGTGATGGCCGACAGGGCATTCAGTATTTT. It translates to CASSDGRQGIQYF.

CDR3 bases: TGTGCCAGCTTTCCGGACAGGGGGGAGTACGAGCAGTACTTC. It encodes CASFPDRGEYEQYF. This sequence joins TRBV2 and TRBJ2-7; 10 bases fit TRBD1. This CDR3 spans 14 amino acids. V gave up 8 bases and J gave up 4 bases; unmatched junction bases: 8. Germline V gene sequence: CDR1 SNHLY, CDR2 FYNNEI.

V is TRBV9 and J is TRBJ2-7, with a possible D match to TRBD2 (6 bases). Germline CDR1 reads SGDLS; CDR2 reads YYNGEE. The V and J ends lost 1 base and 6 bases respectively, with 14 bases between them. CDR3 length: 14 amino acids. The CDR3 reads CASSVTIGGTEQYF. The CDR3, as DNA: TGTGCCAGCAGCGTAACCATTGGGGGGACCGAGCAGTACTTC.

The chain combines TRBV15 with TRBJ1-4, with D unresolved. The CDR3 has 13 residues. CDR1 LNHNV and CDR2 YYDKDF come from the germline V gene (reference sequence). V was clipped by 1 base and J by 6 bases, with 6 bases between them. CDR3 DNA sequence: TGTGCCACCAGCAGAGCAGAAGATGAAAAACTGTTTTTT. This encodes CATSRAEDEKLFF.

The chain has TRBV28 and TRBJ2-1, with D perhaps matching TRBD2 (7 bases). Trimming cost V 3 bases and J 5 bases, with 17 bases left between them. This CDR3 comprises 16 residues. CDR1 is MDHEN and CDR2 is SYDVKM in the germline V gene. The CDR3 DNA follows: TGTGCCAGCAGTTTGGGACGGGGGGCAACCGACAATGAGCAGTTCTTC. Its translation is CASSLGRGATDNEQFF.

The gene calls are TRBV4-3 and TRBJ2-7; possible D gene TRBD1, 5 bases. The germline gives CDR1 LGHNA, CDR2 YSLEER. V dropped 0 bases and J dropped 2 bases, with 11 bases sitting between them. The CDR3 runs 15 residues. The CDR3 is CASSQDRVSAYEQYF. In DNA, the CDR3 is TGCGCCAGCAGCCAAGACAGGGTATCGGCCTACGAGCAGTACTTC.

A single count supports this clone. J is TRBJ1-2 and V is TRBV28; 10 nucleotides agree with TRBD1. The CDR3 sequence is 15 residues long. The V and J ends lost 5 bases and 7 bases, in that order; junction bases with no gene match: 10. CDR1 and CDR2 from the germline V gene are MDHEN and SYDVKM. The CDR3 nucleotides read TGTGCCAGCAGTCCATTGACAGGGGGCGCTTTTGGCTACACCTTC. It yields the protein CASSPLTGGAFGYTF.

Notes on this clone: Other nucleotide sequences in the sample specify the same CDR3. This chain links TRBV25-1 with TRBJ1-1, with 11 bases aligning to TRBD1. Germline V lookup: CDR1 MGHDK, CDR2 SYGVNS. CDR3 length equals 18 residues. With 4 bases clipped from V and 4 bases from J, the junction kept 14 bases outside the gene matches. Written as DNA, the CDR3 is TGTGCCAGCAGTGCCTCGCCCCGGACAGGGGGCATTGGCACTGAAGCTTTCTTT. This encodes CASSASPRTGGIGTEAFF.

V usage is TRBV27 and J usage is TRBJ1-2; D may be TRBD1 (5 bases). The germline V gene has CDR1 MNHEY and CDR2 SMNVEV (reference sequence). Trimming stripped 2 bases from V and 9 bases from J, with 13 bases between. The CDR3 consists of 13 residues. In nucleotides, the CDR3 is TGTGCCAGCAGTTTAACGCAGGGTAGGAGCTACACCTTC. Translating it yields CASSLTQGRSYTF.

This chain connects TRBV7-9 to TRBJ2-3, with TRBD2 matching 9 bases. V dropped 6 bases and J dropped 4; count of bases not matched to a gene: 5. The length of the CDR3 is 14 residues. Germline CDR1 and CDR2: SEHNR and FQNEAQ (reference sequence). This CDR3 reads CASSSAGGPDTQYF. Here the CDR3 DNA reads TGTGCCAGCAGTTCCGCGGGGGGGCCAGATACGCAGTATTTT.

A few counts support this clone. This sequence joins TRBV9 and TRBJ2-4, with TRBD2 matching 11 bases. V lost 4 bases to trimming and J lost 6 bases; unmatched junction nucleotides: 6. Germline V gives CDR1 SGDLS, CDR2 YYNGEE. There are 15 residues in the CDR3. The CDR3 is CASSIAGTSGNIQYF. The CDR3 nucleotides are TGTGCCAGCAGCATAGCAGGGACTAGCGGAAACATTCAGTACTTC. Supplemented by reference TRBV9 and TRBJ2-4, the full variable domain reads DSGVTQTPKHLITATGQRVTLRCSPRSGDLSVYWYQQSLDQGLQFLIQYYNGEERAKGNILERFSAQQFPDLHSELNLSSLELGDSALYFCASSIAGTSGNIQYFGAGTRLSVL.

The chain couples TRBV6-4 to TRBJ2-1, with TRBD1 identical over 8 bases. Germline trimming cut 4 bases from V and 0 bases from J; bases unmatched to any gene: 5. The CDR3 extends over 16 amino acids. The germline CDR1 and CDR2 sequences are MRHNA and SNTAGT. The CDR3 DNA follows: TGTGCCAGCAGTGCAGGGGGCTCGAGCTCCTACAATGAGCAGTTCTTC. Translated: CASSAGGSSSYNEQFF.

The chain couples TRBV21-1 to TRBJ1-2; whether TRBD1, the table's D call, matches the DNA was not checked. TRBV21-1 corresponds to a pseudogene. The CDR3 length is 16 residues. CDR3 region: CASSGKLDSVIGGYTF. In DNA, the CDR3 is TGTGCCAGCAGCGGAAAGCTGGACAGCGTTATAGGGGGCTACACCTTC.

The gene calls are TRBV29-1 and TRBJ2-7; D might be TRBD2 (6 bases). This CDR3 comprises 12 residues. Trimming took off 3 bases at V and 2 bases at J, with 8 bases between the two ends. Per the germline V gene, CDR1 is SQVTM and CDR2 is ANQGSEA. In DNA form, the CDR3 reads TGCAGCGTTGAGCGGGGTACCTACGAGCAGTACTTC. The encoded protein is CSVERGTYEQYF.

The CDR3 DNA reads TGTGCCAGCAGCGTAGACGGGACTACCACCTACGAGCAGTACTTC. Its translation is CASSVDGTTTYEQYF. The genes are TRBV9 and TRBJ2-5; 7 positions match TRBD2. The assigned J gene may be wrong: the sequence end matches TRBJ2-7 better. The CDR3 runs 15 residues. From germline, CDR1 is SGDLS and CDR2 YYNGEE.

For the CDR3, the DNA is TGTGCCAGCAGCGCGGGACAGGCTTACAATCAGCCCCAGCATTTT. It encodes CASSAGQAYNQPQHF. The chain has TRBV9 and TRBJ1-5; 8 nucleotides match TRBD1. In germline, CDR1 is SGDLS, CDR2 YYNGEE. Trimming cost V 3 bases and J 3 bases; bases outside gene matches: 5. The CDR3 is 15 residues long. Looking up the rest from reference TRBV9 and TRBJ1-5 gives the full variable domain: DSGVTQTPKHLITATGQRVTLRCSPRSGDLSVYWYQQSLDQGLQFLIQYYNGEERAKGNILERFSAQQFPDLHSELNLSSLELGDSALYFCASSAGQAYNQPQHFGDGTRLSIL.

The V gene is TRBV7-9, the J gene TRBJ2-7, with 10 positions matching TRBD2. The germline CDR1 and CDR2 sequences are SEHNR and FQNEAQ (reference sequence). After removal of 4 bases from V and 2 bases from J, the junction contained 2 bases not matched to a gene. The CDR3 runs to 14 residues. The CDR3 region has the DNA TGTGCCAGCAGCTCAGCGGGAGGGCCCTACGAGCAGTACTTC. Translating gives CASSSAGGPYEQYF.

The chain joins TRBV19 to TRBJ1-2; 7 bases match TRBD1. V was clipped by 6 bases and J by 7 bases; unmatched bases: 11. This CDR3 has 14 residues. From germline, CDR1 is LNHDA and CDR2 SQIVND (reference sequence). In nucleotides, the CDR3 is TGTGCCAGTAGCGTGACAGGGTTTGTGCGTGGCTACACCTTC. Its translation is CASSVTGFVRGYTF.

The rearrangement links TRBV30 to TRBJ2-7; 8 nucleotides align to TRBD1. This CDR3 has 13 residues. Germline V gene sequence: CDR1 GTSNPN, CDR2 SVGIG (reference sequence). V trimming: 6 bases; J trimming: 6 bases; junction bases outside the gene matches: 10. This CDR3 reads CACRTTGATEQYF. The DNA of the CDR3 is TGTGCCTGCAGAACGACAGGGGCGACCGAGCAGTACTTC.

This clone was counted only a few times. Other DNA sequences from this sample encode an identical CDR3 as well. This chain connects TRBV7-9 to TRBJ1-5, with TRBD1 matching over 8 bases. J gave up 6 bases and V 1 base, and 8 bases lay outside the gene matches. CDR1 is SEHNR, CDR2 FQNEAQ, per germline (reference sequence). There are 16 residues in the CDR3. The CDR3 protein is CASSLGFSGGGQPQHF. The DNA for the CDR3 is TGTGCCAGCAGCTTAGGGTTCTCAGGGGGCGGTCAGCCCCAGCATTTT.